Each of the 2 T cell receptor beta chains below was sequenced from the same sample in a study of spatial heterogeneity in lung cancer. Whole-study results and caveats: The study found that expanded intratumoral alpha and beta TCR counts tracked tumor mutation counts.

These TCRs are of unknown antigen specificity. The time point here: sample taken at primary tumor resection. TCRdb re-analysed the 5' RACE reads in MiXCR, keeping a single row per CDR3 protein. The table has about 100,000 distinct CDR3 sequences, 4.4% seen once; the top ten hold about 20%. Specimen: lung tumor tissue, collected at surgery. These receptors originate from a male donor with early-stage non-small cell lung cancer.

This clonotype has a count of ten or more. The genes are TRBV5-1 and TRBJ2-5; 8 nucleotides match TRBD1. There are 16 residues in the CDR3. V was pared by 4 bases and J by 3 bases, with 11 bases of the junction left unmatched. The germline V gene has CDR1 SGHRS and CDR2 YFSETQ. The CDR3 sequence is CASSTTGTGDEETQYF. CDR3 sequence (DNA): TGCGCCAGCAGCACAACCGGGACAGGAGACGAAGAGACCCAGTACTTC. The full variable domain, rest sourced from reference TRBV5-1 and TRBJ2-5, is KAGVTQTPRYLIKTRGQQVTLSCSPISGHRSVSWYQQTPGQGLQFLFEYFSETQRNKGNFPGRFSGRQFSNSRSEMNVSTLELGDSALYLCASSTTGTGDEETQYFGPGTRLLVL.

The J gene is TRBJ1-6, the V gene TRBV5-1, with D perhaps matching TRBD1 (5 bases). This CDR3 comprises 13 residues. Trimming cost V 2 bases and J 12 bases, with 12 bases left between them. Germline loops: CDR1 SGHRS, CDR2 YFSETQ. CDR3 region: CASSFIRDGPLHF. CDR3 nucleotide sequence: TGCGCCAGCAGCTTTATCAGGGACGGACCCCTCCACTTT.